These 18 T cell receptor beta chains share one sample of origin, sequenced in a study of blood T cell repertoires in COVID-19. Some clones are missing from TCRdb's copy, which holds only in-frame ones; the method was immunoSEQ multiplex PCR. The sample has under 250,000 clones, around 83% seen once. Sequencing was carried out using peripheral blood. Receptors were obtained from a woman aged 35 to 49 who had recovered from COVID-19.

This sequence joins TRBV6-2 or TRBV6-3 and TRBJ2-7, with D maybe TRBD2 (6 bases). With 0 bases removed from V and 4 bases from J, the gap between germline ends came to 22 bases. The CDR3 is made up of 18 amino acids. Germline CDR1 reads MNHEY; CDR2 reads SVGEGT. Written as DNA, the CDR3 is TGTGCCAGCAGTTACTCCCTCGCGGGGAAGGGTTTGGGATACGAGCAGTACTTC. Translated, it gives CASSYSLAGKGLGYEQYF.

The chain links TRBV29-1 to TRBJ1-2; a weak D match, TRBD1 (6 bases). Trimming left V 4 bases short and J 6 bases short, with 15 bases between. The CDR3 totals 13 residues. The germline V gene has CDR1 SQVTM and CDR2 ANQGSEA. The chain's CDR3 is CSVGGQTENGYTF. CDR3 DNA: TGCAGCGTTGGAGGACAGACCGAAAATGGCTACACCTTC.

This clone showed up just a few times. J is TRBJ2-7 and V is TRBV29-1, with D perhaps TRBD1 (6 bases). This CDR3 contains 15 residues. Per germline, CDR1 SQVTM and CDR2 ANQGSEA. V shed 1 base and J shed 2 bases, with 15 bases lying between them. Here the CDR3 DNA reads TGCAGCGTTGAAGGGCTCGACAGGAGTCCCTACGAGCAGTACTTC. Its protein product is CSVEGLDRSPYEQYF.

V gene TRBV19 combines with J gene TRBJ2-5; tentatively, D is TRBD2 (7 bases). Trimming stripped 5 bases from V and 5 bases from J, with 15 bases between. Germline V lookup: CDR1 LNHDA, CDR2 SQIVND (reference sequence). The CDR3 totals 14 residues. The CDR3 here is CASSPGGPGETQYF. CDR3 in DNA: TGTGCCAGTAGTCCCGGGGGGCCGGGCGAGACCCAGTACTTC.

CDR3 sequence: CASSKTGENIQYF. The DNA for the CDR3 is TGTGCCAGCAGTAAGACAGGAGAAAACATTCAGTACTTC. The rearrangement uses TRBV6-6 and TRBJ2-4; D possibly corresponds to TRBD1 (6 bases). The germline CDR1 and CDR2 sequences are MNHNY and SVGAGI (reference sequence). This CDR3 spans 13 amino acids. Trimming took off 5 bases at V and 5 bases at J, with 10 bases between the two ends.

V and J are TRBV11-1 and TRBJ1-2; D gene uncertain. The CDR3 has 13 residues. The germline V gene has CDR1 SGHAT and CDR2 FQDESV (reference sequence). The V gene lost 5 bases and the J gene lost 2 bases, with 9 bases spanning the gap. CDR3 DNA sequence: TGTGCCAGCAGCAAGAGGCGAAACTATGGCTACACCTTC. Residues: CASSKRRNYGYTF.

This clone came up once. The sample holds other DNA sequences that translate to the same CDR3. This sequence joins TRBV11-2 and TRBJ2-3; D gene uncertain. Between the trimmed V and J ends, which lost 5 bases and 1 base, there was a span of 7 bases. Germline CDR1 and CDR2: SGHAT and FQNNGV. This CDR3 is 13 amino acids long. CDR3 DNA: TGTGCCAGCAGCCTGGCTGGCACAGATACGCAGTATTTT. Translation: CASSLAGTDTQYF.

The rearrangement uses TRBV7-2 and TRBJ2-3, with 13 bases that match TRBD2. Per the germline V gene, CDR1 is SGHTA and CDR2 is FQGNSA. This CDR3 has 16 residues. After removal of 5 bases from V and 0 bases from J, the junction contained 2 bases not matched to a gene. Here the CDR3 DNA reads TGTGCCAGCAGCCAACTAGCGGGGGGGAGCACAGATACGCAGTATTTT. Protein sequence: CASSQLAGGSTDTQYF.

CDR3 protein: CASSSNGLAAAETQYF. DNA of the CDR3: TGTGCCAGCAGTTCCAACGGACTAGCAGCCGCCGAGACCCAGTACTTC. This chain connects TRBV28 to TRBJ2-5; 8 nucleotides line up with TRBD2. This CDR3 spans 16 amino acids. The V gene's germline CDR1 is MDHEN and CDR2 SYDVKM. V shed 4 bases, J shed 5 bases, and the junction held 12 bases outside the gene matches.

This clone showed up just a few times. The gene calls are TRBV28 and TRBJ1-5; D possibly corresponds to TRBD1 (5 bases). Germline V gene data show CDR1 as MDHEN and CDR2 as SYDVKM. The CDR3 has 13 amino acids. V was trimmed by 7 bases and J by 9 bases, leaving 16 bases between them. The CDR3 DNA reads as TGTGCCAGCAAGGCAGGGCCCCTGGGGCCCCAGCATTTT. The encoded protein is CASKAGPLGPQHF.

The sample holds one count of this clone. This chain connects TRBV15 to TRBJ1-3; possible D gene TRBD1, 6 bases. CDR3 length: 15 residues. CDR1 LNHNV and CDR2 YYDKDF come from the germline V gene (reference sequence). V was clipped by 0 bases and J by 4 bases, with 10 bases between them. DNA for the CDR3: TGTGCCACCAGCAGAGATCAGGGGCCCGGAAACACCATATATTTT. It codes for CATSRDQGPGNTIYF.

This rearrangement joins TRBV5-6 to TRBJ1-1, with D unclear. CDR1 and CDR2 (germline): SGHDT, YYEEEE. The CDR3 totals 14 residues. Trimming pared 0 bases from V and 6 bases from J, leaving 12 bases between. CDR3 amino acids: CASSLDPGRPEAFF. The DNA for the CDR3 is TGTGCCAGCAGCTTGGACCCAGGAAGACCTGAAGCTTTCTTT.

The chain joins TRBV12-3 or TRBV12-4 to TRBJ1-1; D not certain. V lost 6 bases, J lost 2 bases, and 7 bases lay in between. The CDR3 runs to 12 residues. The CDR3 DNA reads as TGTGCCAGCAGGCTCTATAACACTGAAGCTTTCTTT. Amino acid sequence: CASRLYNTEAFF.

The chain recombines TRBV3-1 (or the pseudogene TRBV3-2) with TRBJ1-3, with 7 bases aligning to TRBD1. Per germline, CDR1 LGHDT and CDR2 YNNKEL (reference sequence). After removal of 6 bases from V and 7 bases from J, the junction contained 3 bases not matched to a gene. The CDR3 runs to 12 residues. As DNA, the CDR3 is TGTGCCAGCAGAGCGACAGGGAACACCATATATTTT. Translating gives CASRATGNTIYF.

This chain connects TRBV28 to TRBJ2-5, with 11 bases aligning to TRBD1. The germline gives CDR1 MDHEN, CDR2 SYDVKM. The CDR3 is 15 amino acids. Losses at the gene ends were 4 bases for V and 3 bases for J; bases not matched to a gene: 4. The CDR3 protein is CASSWGGQGEETQYF. The DNA of the CDR3 is TGTGCCAGCAGTTGGGGGGGACAGGGGGAAGAGACCCAGTACTTC.

The V call is TRBV19, the J call TRBJ1-5, with D possibly TRBD1 on 6 matching bases. Germline lookup yields CDR1 LNHDA and CDR2 SQIVND (reference sequence). The CDR3 contains 16 residues. Trimming shortened V by 3 bases and J by 2 bases, and 14 bases separated the two germline ends. In DNA, the CDR3 is TGTGCCAGTAGTATTCGGGGGGCGCAGGGCAATCAGCCCCAGCATTTT. Translation gives CASSIRGAQGNQPQHF.

V is TRBV19 and J is TRBJ1-1; 10 bases agree with TRBD1. The CDR3 covers 14 residues. V shed 4 bases, J shed 7 bases, and the junction held 6 bases outside the gene matches. Germline CDR1 and CDR2: LNHDA and SQIVND (reference sequence). The CDR3 protein is CASSSPGQGSEAFF. The CDR3 coding sequence is TGTGCCAGTAGTAGCCCGGGACAGGGGAGTGAAGCTTTCTTT.

The CDR3 here is CASSLFPSPEAFF. CDR3 nucleotides: TGTGCCAGCAGTTTGTTCCCTAGTCCTGAAGCTTTCTTT. This sequence joins TRBV28 and TRBJ1-1, with no clear D. V lost 3 bases and J lost 6, with 11 bases in between. Germline V lookup: CDR1 MDHEN, CDR2 SYDVKM. The CDR3 runs to 13 residues.